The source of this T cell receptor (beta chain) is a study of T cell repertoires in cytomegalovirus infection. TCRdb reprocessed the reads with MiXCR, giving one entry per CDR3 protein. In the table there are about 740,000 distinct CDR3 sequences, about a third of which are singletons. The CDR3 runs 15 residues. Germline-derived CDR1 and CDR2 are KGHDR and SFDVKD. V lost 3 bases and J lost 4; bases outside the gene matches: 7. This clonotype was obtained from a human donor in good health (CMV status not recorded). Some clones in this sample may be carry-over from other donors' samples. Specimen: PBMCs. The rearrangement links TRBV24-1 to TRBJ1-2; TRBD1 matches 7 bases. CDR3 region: CATSDRAGGGYGYTF. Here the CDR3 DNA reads TGTGCCACCAGTGATCGTGCAGGGGGAGGCTATGGCTACACCTTC.